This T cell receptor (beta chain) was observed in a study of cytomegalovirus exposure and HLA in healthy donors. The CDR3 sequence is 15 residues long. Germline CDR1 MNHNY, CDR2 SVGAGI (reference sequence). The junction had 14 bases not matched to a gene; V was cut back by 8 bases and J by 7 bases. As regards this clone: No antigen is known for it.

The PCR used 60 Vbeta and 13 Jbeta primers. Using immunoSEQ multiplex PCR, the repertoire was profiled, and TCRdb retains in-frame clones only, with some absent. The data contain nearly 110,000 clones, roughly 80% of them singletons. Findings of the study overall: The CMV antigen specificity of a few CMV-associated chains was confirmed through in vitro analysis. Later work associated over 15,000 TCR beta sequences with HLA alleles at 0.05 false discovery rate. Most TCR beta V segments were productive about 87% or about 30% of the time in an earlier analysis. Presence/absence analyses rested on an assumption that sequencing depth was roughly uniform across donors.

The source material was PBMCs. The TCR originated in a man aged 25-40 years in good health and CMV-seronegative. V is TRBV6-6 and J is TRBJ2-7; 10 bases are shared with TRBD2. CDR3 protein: CASAPAAGGPGEQYF. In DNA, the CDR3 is TGTGCCAGCGCCCCGGCAGCGGGAGGGCCGGGGGAGCAGTACTTC.